The 19 T cell receptor beta chains in this list originate from one sample, sequenced in a study of T cell changes during pregnancy in multiple sclerosis. The table came from immunoSEQ multiplex PCR; TCRdb's copy has only in-frame clones and leaves some out. This table holds around 96,000 clones, roughly 93% found once. Sequenced material: peripheral blood, taken in the first trimester of pregnancy. These receptors were collected from a female donor with multiple sclerosis, enrolled in a pregnancy study.

This sequence joins TRBV11-2 and TRBJ1-1; 9 positions agree with TRBD1. Per the germline V gene, CDR1 is SGHAT and CDR2 is FQNNGV. The CDR3 sequence is 16 residues long. V was pared by 3 bases and J by 6 bases, with 11 bases of the junction left unmatched. CDR3 protein: CASSFGQGSGFSEAFF. The CDR3 bases are TGTGCCAGCAGCTTTGGACAGGGGAGCGGTTTCTCTGAAGCTTTCTTT. The whole variable domain, remainder taken from reference TRBV11-2 and TRBJ1-1, is EAGVAQSPRYKIIEKRQSVAFWCNPISGHATLYWYQQILGQGPKLLIQFQNNGVVDDSQLPKDRFSAERLKGVDSTLKIQPAKLEDSAVYLCASSFGQGSGFSEAFFGQGTRLTVV.

The V call is TRBV6-4, the J call TRBJ2-3, with 8 bases fitting TRBD2. Germline-derived CDR1 and CDR2 are MRHNA and SNTAGT. J was trimmed by 5 bases and V by 5 bases; bases with no gene match: 3. The CDR3 extends over 13 amino acids. The DNA of the CDR3 is TGTGCCAGCAGTTTCACTAGCGGAGATACGCAGTATTTT. Amino acid sequence: CASSFTSGDTQYF.

This clone was observed a single time. This rearrangement joins TRBV7-2 to TRBJ2-7, with D tentatively TRBD2 (6 bases). CDR1 is SGHTA, CDR2 FQGNSA, per germline. The CDR3 consists of 13 residues. V lost 3 bases to trimming and J lost 3 bases, with 9 bases between them. The CDR3 is CASSFRGIYEQYF. CDR3 bases: TGTGCCAGCAGCTTCCGGGGGATCTACGAGCAGTACTTC.

The chain has TRBV5-4 and TRBJ2-5; 9 nucleotides agree with TRBD1. V gave up 3 bases and J gave up 7 bases; unmatched junction bases: 13. Germline-derived CDR1 and CDR2 are SGHNT and YYREEE (reference sequence). This CDR3 has 16 residues. Written as DNA, the CDR3 is TGTGCCAGCAGCTCGAGGGACAGGGATGGGCTGTTGACCCAGTACTTC. Amino acids: CASSSRDRDGLLTQYF.

V and J are TRBV19 and TRBJ1-2, with a possible D match to TRBD1 (6 bases). The CDR3 has 16 residues. Per germline, CDR1 LNHDA and CDR2 SQIVND (reference sequence). V lost 6 bases and J 8 bases, leaving 25 bases between the germline ends. CDR3 region: CASSHWTEVRTHGYTF. The CDR3 DNA follows: TGTGCCAGTAGCCACTGGACAGAAGTACGGACGCACGGCTACACCTTC.

The V and J genes are TRBV7-9 and TRBJ2-3; 9 bases map to TRBD2. The CDR3 length is 15 residues. Germline V lookup: CDR1 SEHNR, CDR2 FQNEAQ (reference sequence). V trimming: 0 bases; J trimming: 2 bases; junction bases outside the gene matches: 0. The CDR3: CASSLAGLATDTQYF. DNA of the CDR3: TGTGCCAGCAGCTTAGCGGGACTAGCCACAGATACGCAGTATTTT.

The rearrangement links TRBV29-1 to TRBJ2-3, with 7 bases aligning to TRBD2. Germline V gene data show CDR1 as SQVTM and CDR2 as ANQGSEA. J was trimmed by 0 bases and V by 7 bases; bases with no gene match: 7. The CDR3 spans 14 residues. The CDR3 region has the DNA TGCAGCGAGGGCGGGGGATCTAGCACAGATACGCAGTATTTT. Its translation: CSEGGGSSTDTQYF.

The chain carries TRBV6-5 and TRBJ2-1; D gene ambiguous. CDR1 MNHEY and CDR2 SVGAGI come from the germline V gene. The ends were cut back, 0 bases at V and 8 bases at J, with 2 bases in the middle. The CDR3 extends over 11 amino acids. The CDR3 region has the DNA TGTGCCAGCAGTTACTCCTATGAGCAGTTCTTC. It encodes CASSYSYEQFF.

This chain connects TRBV7-2 to TRBJ1-3; possibly TRBD1 for D (5 bases). This CDR3 has 17 amino acids. With 1 base removed from V and 9 bases from J, the gap between germline ends came to 22 bases. From germline, CDR1 is SGHTA and CDR2 FQGNSA. CDR3 sequence: CASSLVREDPNRGTIYF. The CDR3 bases are TGTGCCAGCAGCTTAGTCAGGGAGGACCCGAATCGCGGCACCATATATTTT.

The rearrangement links TRBV29-1 to TRBJ1-2; 8 nucleotides agree with TRBD1. V lost 6 bases, J lost 10 bases, and 4 bases stayed unmatched. Per germline, CDR1 SQVTM and CDR2 ANQGSEA. The CDR3 contains 10 residues. CDR3 protein: CSVDRGVYTF. The CDR3 nucleotides read TGCAGCGTCGACAGGGGTGTCTACACCTTC.

The chain couples TRBV19 to TRBJ1-1; the match to TRBD1 covers 7 bases. The trim removed 6 bases at V and 3 bases at J, leaving 31 bases unmatched. The CDR3 is 22 amino acids. CDR1 and CDR2 (germline): LNHDA, SQIVND (reference sequence). In nucleotides, the CDR3 is TGTGCCAGTAGCCGCAAGGGATACCGGGACAGATGGGTAGGAGGAAACCACACTGAAGCTTTCTTT. Protein: CASSRKGYRDRWVGGNHTEAFF.

V usage is TRBV11-2 and J usage is TRBJ2-3; 12 bases line up with TRBD2. This CDR3 is 16 amino acids long. Germline trimming cut 3 bases from V and 6 bases from J; bases unmatched to any gene: 7. CDR1 SGHAT and CDR2 FQNNGV come from the germline V gene. The CDR3 region is CASSFSSGGARDTQYF. Here the CDR3 DNA reads TGTGCCAGCAGCTTCTCTAGCGGGGGGGCCCGGGATACGCAGTATTTT.

V gene TRBV5-1 combines with J gene TRBJ2-7; D is perhaps TRBD1 (6 bases). CDR1 is SGHRS, CDR2 YFSETQ, per germline. Trimming took off 3 bases at V and 6 bases at J, with 16 bases between the two ends. The CDR3 extends over 14 amino acids. The CDR3 reads CASSSHLQGAEQYF. CDR3 sequence (DNA): TGCGCCAGCAGCTCACATTTACAGGGCGCCGAGCAGTACTTC.

The chain links TRBV5-8 to TRBJ1-3; the match to TRBD1 covers 8 bases. The CDR3 has 16 amino acids. The germline V gene has CDR1 SGHTS and CDR2 YDEGEE. V was pared by 4 bases and J by 4 bases, with 10 bases of the junction left unmatched. The CDR3 DNA reads TGTGCCAGCAGCCCTCGACAGGGGAAAATAGGAAACACCATATATTTT. It translates to CASSPRQGKIGNTIYF. The full variable domain, in which reference TRBV5-8 and TRBJ1-3 provide the parts outside the CDR3, is EAGVTQSPTHLIKTRGQQATLRCSPISGHTSVYWYQQALGLGLQFLLWYDEGEERNRGNFPPRFSGRQFPNYSSELNVNALELEDSALYLCASSPRQGKIGNTIYFGEGSWLTVV.

The chain carries TRBV5-4 and TRBJ1-2; D gene unclear. The germline V gene has CDR1 SGHNT and CDR2 YYREEE (reference sequence). The CDR3 length is 12 residues. V shed 4 bases and J shed 2 bases, with 6 bases lying between them. The CDR3 region has the DNA TGTGCCAGCAGCCCGGGGAACTATGGCTACACCTTC. Encoded protein: CASSPGNYGYTF.

This clone was seen only a few times. The chain carries TRBV15 and TRBJ1-2, with 10 nucleotides matching TRBD1. CDR1 is LNHNV, CDR2 YYDKDF, per germline (reference sequence). The CDR3 runs to 11 residues. The J segment lost 8 bases and the V segment lost 11 bases, leaving 5 bases of the junction unmatched. The CDR3 DNA is TGTGCCGCGGGACAGGGGATCGGCTACACCTTC. It yields the protein CAAGQGIGYTF.

The V gene is TRBV18, the J gene TRBJ2-5; D is perhaps TRBD2 (6 bases). Trimming left V 0 bases short and J 1 base short, with 15 bases between. CDR1 and CDR2 (germline): KGHSH, LQKENI. This CDR3 has 17 amino acids. CDR3 nucleotides: TGTGCCAGCTCACCACCAACGGGGACTTCAGGCCAAGAGACCCAGTACTTC. Translation gives CASSPPTGTSGQETQYF.

This clone was observed once. The chain is built from TRBV6-4 and TRBJ1-1, with D possibly TRBD1 on 6 matching bases. V lost 8 bases and J 6 bases, leaving 16 bases between the germline ends. The CDR3 extends over 13 amino acids. Germline CDR1 reads MRHNA; CDR2 reads SNTAGT. CDR3 in amino acids: CASSERGIAEAFF. The CDR3 region has the DNA TGTGCCAGCTCCGAAAGGGGGATAGCTGAAGCTTTCTTT.

This chain links TRBV6-5 with TRBJ2-7; maybe TRBD2 (5 bases). This CDR3 comprises 15 residues. In germline, CDR1 is MNHEY, CDR2 SVGAGI. Between the trimmed V and J ends, which lost 0 bases and 4 bases, there was a span of 13 bases. CDR3 DNA sequence: TGTGCCAGCAGTTACTCGCGGGTAGTCGATTACGAGCAGTACTTC. Protein product: CASSYSRVVDYEQYF.